The clone carrying this T cell receptor (beta chain) has just a few counts. Its antigen is not known. Germline V CDR1 and CDR2: LGHDT, YNNKEL (reference sequence). CDR3 size: 13 residues. Trimming took off 3 bases at V and 5 bases at J, with 10 bases between the two ends. These data come from a study of CD8 T cells in Susac syndrome. The multiple sclerosis controls were treatment-naive patients affected by stable or active relapsing-remitting disease. The authors negatively isolated CD8+ and CD4+ T cells and FACS-enriched TEMRA cells. Findings of the study overall: As acknowledged by the study, its TCR sequencing and HLA analysis included a relatively small number of individuals.

RNA totalling roughly 0.5 to 1 ug underwent reverse transcription with random hexamers. With immunoSEQ multiplex PCR, TCR beta CDR3 was amplified across 54 Vbeta and 13 Jbeta. In TCRdb, the immunoSEQ multiplex PCR reads were re-called with MiXCR into one record per CDR3 protein. The sample has nearly 200,000 distinct CDR3 sequences, roughly 96% seen once. The chain couples TRBV3-1 to TRBJ2-5; the D gene is possibly TRBD2 (6 bases). Sequenced material: CD4+ T cells from PBMCs. The TCR comes from a human donor with multiple sclerosis. The CDR3 DNA reads as TGTGCCAGCAGCCAGGGGGGAGGCGAGACCCAGTACTTC. Translation: CASSQGGGETQYF.